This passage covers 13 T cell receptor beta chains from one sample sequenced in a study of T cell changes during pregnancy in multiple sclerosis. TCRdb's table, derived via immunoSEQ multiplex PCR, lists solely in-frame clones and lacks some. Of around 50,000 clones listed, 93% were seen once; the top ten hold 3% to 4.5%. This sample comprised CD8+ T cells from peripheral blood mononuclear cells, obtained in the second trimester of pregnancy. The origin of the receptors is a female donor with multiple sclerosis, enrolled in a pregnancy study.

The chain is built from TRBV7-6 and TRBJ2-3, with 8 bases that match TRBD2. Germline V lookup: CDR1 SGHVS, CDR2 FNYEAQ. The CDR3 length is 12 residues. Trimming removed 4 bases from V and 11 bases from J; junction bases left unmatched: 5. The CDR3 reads CASSSGGRRQYF. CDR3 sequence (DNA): TGTGCCAGCAGCTCGGGGGGGCGCAGGCAGTATTTT. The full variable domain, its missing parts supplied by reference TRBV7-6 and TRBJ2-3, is GAGVSQSPRYKVTKRGQDVALRCDPISGHVSLYWYRQALGQGPEFLTYFNYEAQQDKSGLPNDRFSAERPEGSISTLTIQRTEQRDSAMYRCASSSGGRRQYFGPGTRLTVL.

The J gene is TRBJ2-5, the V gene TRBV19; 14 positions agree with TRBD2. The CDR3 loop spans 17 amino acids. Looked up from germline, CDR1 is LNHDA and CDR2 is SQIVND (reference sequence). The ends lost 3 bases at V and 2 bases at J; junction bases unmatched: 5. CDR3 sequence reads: CASSIQGTSGSQETQYF. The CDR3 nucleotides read TGTGCCAGTAGTATCCAGGGGACTAGCGGGAGTCAAGAGACCCAGTACTTC.

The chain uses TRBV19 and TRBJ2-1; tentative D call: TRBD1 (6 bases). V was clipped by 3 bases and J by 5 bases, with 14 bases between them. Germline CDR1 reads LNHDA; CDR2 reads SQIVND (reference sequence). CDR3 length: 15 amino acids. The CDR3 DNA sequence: TGTGCCAGTAGTATCTGGGGGCCTCTTGACAATGAGCAGTTCTTC. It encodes CASSIWGPLDNEQFF.

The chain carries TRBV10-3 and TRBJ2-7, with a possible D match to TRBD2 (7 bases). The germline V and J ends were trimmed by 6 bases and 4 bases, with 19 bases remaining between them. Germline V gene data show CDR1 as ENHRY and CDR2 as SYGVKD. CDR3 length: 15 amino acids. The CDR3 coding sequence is TGTGCCATCAGACTACCGACAAGGGGGGGGTACGAGCAGTACTTC. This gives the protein CAIRLPTRGGYEQYF.

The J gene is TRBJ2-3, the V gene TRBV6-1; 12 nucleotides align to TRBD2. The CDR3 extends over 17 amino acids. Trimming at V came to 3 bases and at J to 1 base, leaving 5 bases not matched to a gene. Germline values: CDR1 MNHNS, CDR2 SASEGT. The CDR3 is CASSESLAGGRTDTQYF. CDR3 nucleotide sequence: TGTGCCAGCAGTGAGTCCCTAGCGGGGGGGCGCACAGATACGCAGTATTTT.

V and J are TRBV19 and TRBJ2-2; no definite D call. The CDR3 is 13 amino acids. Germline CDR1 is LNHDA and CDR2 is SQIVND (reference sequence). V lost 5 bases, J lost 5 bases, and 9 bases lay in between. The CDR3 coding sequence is TGTGCCAGTAGTTCGACACTGACCGGGGAGCTGTTTTTT. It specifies CASSSTLTGELFF.

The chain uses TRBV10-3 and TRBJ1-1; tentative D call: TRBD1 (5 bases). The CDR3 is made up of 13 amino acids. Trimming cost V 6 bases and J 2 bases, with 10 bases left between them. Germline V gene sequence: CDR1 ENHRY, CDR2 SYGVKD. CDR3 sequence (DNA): TGTGCCATCAGCGTGGACATCAACACTGAAGCTTTCTTT. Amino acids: CAISVDINTEAFF.

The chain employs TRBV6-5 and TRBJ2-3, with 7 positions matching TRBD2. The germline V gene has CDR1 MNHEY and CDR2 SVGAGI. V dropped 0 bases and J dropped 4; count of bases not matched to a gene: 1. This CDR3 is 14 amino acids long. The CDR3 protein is CASSYSGGADTQYF. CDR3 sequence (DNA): TGTGCCAGCAGTTACTCGGGGGGGGCAGATACGCAGTATTTT.

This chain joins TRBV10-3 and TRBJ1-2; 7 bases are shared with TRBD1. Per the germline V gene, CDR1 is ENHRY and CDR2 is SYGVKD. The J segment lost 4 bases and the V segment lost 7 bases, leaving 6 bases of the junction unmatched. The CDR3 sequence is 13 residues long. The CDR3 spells CAITPTGSYGYTF. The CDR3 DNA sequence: TGTGCCATCACTCCGACAGGGTCCTATGGCTACACCTTC.

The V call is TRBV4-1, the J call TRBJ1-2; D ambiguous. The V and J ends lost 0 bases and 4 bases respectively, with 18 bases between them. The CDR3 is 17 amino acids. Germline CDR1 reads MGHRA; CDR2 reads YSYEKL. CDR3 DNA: TGCGCCAGCAGCCAAGATCGGTCAGGAACCGGAACCTATGGCTACACCTTC. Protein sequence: CASSQDRSGTGTYGYTF.

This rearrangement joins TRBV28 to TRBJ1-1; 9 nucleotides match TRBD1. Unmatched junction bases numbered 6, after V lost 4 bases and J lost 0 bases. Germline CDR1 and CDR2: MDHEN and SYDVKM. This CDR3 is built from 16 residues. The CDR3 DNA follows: TGTGCCAGCAGTTGGGACAGGGAAAGAATGAACACTGAAGCTTTCTTT. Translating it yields CASSWDRERMNTEAFF. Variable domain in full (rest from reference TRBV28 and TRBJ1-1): DVKVTQSSRYLVKRTGEKVFLECVQDMDHENMFWYRQDPGLGLRLIYFSYDVKMKEKGDIPEGYSVSREKKERFSLILESASTNQTSMYLCASSWDRERMNTEAFFGQGTRLTVV.

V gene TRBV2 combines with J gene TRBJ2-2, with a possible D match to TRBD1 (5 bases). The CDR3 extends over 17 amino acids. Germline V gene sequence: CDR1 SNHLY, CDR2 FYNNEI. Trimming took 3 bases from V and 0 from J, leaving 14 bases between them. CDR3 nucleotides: TGTGCCAGCAGTGACCCCAGGGTTGTCGCGAACACCGGGGAGCTGTTTTTT. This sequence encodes CASSDPRVVANTGELFF.

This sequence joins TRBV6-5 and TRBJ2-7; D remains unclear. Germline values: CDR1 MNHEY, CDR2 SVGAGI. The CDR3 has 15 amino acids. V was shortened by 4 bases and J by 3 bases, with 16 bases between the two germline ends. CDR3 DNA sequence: TGTGCCAGCAGTTCAGACACCTCCCCTTTCTACGAGCAGTACTTC. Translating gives CASSSDTSPFYEQYF.